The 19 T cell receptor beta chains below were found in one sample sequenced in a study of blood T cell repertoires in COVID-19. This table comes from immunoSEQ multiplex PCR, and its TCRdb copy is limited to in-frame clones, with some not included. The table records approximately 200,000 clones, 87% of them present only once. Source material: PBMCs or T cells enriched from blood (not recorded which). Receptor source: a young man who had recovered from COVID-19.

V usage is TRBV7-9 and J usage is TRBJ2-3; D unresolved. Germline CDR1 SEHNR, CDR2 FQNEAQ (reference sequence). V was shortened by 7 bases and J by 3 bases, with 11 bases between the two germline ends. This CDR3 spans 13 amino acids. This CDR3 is CASKESGTDTQYF. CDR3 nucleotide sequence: TGTGCCAGCAAGGAGAGTGGAACAGATACGCAGTATTTT.

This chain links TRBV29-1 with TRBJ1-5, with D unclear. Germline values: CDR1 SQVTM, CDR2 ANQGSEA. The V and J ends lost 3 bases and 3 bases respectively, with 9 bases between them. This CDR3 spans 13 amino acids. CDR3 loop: CSVEIAPNQPQHF. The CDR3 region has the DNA TGCAGCGTTGAGATAGCTCCCAATCAGCCCCAGCATTTT.

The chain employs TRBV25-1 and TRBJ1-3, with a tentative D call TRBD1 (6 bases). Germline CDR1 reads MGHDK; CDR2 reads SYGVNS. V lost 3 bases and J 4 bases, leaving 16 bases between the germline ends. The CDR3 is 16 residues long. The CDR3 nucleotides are TGTGCCAGCAGTGATCCGGGGGGGGCTCGAGGAAACACCATATATTTT. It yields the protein CASSDPGGARGNTIYF.

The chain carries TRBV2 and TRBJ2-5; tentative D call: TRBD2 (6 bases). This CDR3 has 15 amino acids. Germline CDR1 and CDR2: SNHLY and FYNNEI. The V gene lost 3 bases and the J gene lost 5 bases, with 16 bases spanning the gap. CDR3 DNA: TGTGCCAGCAGTGATGGGCTGGGACTCGGGGAGACCCAGTACTTC. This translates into CASSDGLGLGETQYF.

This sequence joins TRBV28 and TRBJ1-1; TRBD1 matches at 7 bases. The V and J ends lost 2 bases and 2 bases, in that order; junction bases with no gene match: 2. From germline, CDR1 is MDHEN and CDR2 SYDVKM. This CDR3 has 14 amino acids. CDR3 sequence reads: CASSLRGRNTEAFF. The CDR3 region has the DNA TGTGCCAGCAGTTTAAGGGGGCGCAACACTGAAGCTTTCTTT.

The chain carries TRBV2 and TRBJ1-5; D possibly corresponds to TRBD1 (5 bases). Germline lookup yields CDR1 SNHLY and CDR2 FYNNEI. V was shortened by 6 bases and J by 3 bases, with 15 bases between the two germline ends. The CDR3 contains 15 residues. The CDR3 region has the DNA TGTGCCAGCAGCATTCGTAGACAGAACAATCAGCCCCAGCATTTT. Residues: CASSIRRQNNQPQHF.

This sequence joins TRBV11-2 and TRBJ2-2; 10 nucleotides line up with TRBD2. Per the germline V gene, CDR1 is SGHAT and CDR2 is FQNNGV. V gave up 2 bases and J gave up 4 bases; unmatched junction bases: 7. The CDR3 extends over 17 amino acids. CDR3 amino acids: CASSLRLAGAATGELFF. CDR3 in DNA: TGTGCCAGCAGCTTAAGGCTAGCGGGAGCGGCCACCGGGGAGCTGTTTTTT.

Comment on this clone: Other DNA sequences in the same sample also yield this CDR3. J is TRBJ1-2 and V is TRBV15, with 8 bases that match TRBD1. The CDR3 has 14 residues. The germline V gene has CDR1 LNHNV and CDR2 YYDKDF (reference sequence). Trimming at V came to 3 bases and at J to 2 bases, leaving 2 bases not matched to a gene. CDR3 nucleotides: TGTGCCACCAGCAGCCGACAGGGGAACTATGGCTACACCTTC. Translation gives CATSSRQGNYGYTF.

The CDR3 bases are TGTGCCAGCAGCTTTTACGGACAGCAAGAGACCCAGTACTTC. This gives the protein CASSFYGQQETQYF. V is TRBV5-5 and J is TRBJ2-5; D may be TRBD1 (6 bases). There are 14 residues in the CDR3. Germline CDR1 and CDR2: SGHKS and YYEKEE (reference sequence). Trimming took off 2 bases at V and 2 bases at J, with 10 bases between the two ends.

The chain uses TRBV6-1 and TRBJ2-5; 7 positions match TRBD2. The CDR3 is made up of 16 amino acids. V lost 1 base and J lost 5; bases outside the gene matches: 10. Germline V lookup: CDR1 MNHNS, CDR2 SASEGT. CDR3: CASSEDGTGLRETQYF. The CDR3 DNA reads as TGTGCCAGCAGTGAAGATGGAACGGGACTACGTGAGACCCAGTACTTC.

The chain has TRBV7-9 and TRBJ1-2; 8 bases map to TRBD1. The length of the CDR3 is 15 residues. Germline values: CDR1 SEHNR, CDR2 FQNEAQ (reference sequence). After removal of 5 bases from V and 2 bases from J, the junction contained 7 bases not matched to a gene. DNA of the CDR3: TGTGCCAGCAGCCGCCGGACAGGGTCCAACTATGGCTACACCTTC. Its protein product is CASSRRTGSNYGYTF.

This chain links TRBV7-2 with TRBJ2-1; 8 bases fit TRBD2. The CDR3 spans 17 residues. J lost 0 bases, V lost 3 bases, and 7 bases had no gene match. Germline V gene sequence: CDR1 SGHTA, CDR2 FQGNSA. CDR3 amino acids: CASSLGVAGSSYNEQFF. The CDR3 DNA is TGTGCCAGCAGCTTGGGGGTAGCGGGAAGCTCCTACAATGAGCAGTTCTTC.

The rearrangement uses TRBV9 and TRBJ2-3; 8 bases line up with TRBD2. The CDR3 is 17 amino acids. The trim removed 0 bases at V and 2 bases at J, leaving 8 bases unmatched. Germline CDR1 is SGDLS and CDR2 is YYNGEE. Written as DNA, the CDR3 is TGTGCCAGCAGCGTAGCGGGGGGGATGGGGGACACAGATACGCAGTATTTT. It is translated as CASSVAGGMGDTDTQYF. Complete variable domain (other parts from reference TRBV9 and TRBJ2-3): DSGVTQTPKHLITATGQRVTLRCSPRSGDLSVYWYQQSLDQGLQFLIQYYNGEERAKGNILERFSAQQFPDLHSELNLSSLELGDSALYFCASSVAGGMGDTDTQYFGPGTRLTVL.

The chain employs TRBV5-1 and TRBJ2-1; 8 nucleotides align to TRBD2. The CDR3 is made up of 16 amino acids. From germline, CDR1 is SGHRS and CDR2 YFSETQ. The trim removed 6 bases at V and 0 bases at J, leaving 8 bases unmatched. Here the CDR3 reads CASTTTSGSSYNEQFF. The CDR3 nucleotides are TGCGCCAGCACGACAACTAGCGGTAGCTCCTACAATGAGCAGTTCTTC.

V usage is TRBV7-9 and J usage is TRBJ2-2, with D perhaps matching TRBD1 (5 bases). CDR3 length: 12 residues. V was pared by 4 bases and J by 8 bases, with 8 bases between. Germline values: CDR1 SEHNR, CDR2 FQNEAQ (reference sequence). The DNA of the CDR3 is TGTGCCAGCAGCTCATACAGGGGGGAGCTGTTTTTT. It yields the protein CASSSYRGELFF.

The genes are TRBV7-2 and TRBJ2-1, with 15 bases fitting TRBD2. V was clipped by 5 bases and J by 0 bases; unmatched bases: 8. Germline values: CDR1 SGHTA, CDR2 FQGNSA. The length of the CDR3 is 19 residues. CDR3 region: CASSGGLAGGSSSYNEQFF. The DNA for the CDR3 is TGTGCCAGCAGCGGAGGACTAGCGGGAGGGTCAAGCTCCTACAATGAGCAGTTCTTC.

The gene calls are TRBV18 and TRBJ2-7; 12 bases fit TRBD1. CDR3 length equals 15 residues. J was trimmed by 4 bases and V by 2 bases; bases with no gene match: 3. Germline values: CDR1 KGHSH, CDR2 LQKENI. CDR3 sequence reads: CASSPGTGGGYEQYF. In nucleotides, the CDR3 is TGTGCCAGCTCACCAGGGACAGGGGGCGGGTACGAGCAGTACTTC.

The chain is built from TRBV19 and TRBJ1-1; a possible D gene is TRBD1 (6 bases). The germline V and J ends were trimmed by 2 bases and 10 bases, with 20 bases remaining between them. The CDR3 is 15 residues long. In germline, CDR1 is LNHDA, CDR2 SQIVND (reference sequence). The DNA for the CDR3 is TGTGCCAGTAGTATACCCCGGGAGGGGGGGGTGCCAGCTTTCTTT. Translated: CASSIPREGGVPAFF.

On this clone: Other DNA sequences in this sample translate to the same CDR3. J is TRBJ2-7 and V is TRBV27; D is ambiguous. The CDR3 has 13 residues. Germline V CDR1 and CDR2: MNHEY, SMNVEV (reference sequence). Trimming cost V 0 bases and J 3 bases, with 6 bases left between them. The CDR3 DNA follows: TGTGCCAGCAGTTTATCTGACAACTACGAGCAGTACTTC. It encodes CASSLSDNYEQYF.